The 25 T cell receptor beta chains listed next were all sequenced from one sample in a study of T and B cells in COVID-19 patients. From blood, roughly 220-550 ng of genomic DNA served as TRB template. BIOMED2 TRB-A/B primer pools were used in multiplex TRB PCR. TCRdb processed the multiplex PCR reads anew with MiXCR; each CDR3 protein has one entry. The data contain 15,000 to 20,000 distinct CDR3 sequences, around a third of them singletons. Material: blood. The receptor source for this set is a human donor with active COVID-19.

This clonotype was observed a few times. V and J are TRBV6-5 and TRBJ2-1; either TRBD1 or TRBD2 may fit D (5 bases each). CDR1 and CDR2 (germline): MNHEY, SVGAGI. Trimming took off 6 bases at V and 6 bases at J, with 18 bases between the two ends. CDR3 size: 15 residues. CDR3 residues: CASSAGTPGANEQFF. The CDR3 nucleotides are TGTGCCAGCAGCGCCGGGACCCCCGGCGCCAATGAGCAGTTCTTC.

This clonotype was observed a handful of times. The CDR3, as DNA: TGTGCCAGTAGTATGGCCCAGGGGAGGACGTACGAGCAGTACTTC. Translated: CASSMAQGRTYEQYF. The chain couples TRBV19 to TRBJ2-7; either TRBD1 or TRBD2 may fit D (6 bases each). The CDR3 is 15 residues long. Germline V gene sequence: CDR1 LNHDA, CDR2 SQIVND (reference sequence). With 3 bases removed from V and 4 bases from J, the gap between germline ends came to 16 bases.

V gene TRBV12-3 or TRBV12-4 combines with J gene TRBJ1-1; D perhaps matches TRBD1 (6 bases). The V end lost 5 bases, the J end lost 4 bases, and 11 bases lay between the germline ends. The CDR3 runs to 13 residues. CDR3 sequence (DNA): TGTGCCAGCAGTGTCAGGGGTGGCACTGAAGCTTTCTTT. It specifies CASSVRGGTEAFF.

The genes are TRBV15 and TRBJ1-1; TRBD1 matches at 8 bases. Germline V gene sequence: CDR1 LNHNV, CDR2 YYDKDF (reference sequence). Losses at the gene ends were 3 bases for V and 4 bases for J; bases not matched to a gene: 4. The CDR3 runs to 14 residues. The CDR3 is CATSSRGPGTEAFF. Here the CDR3 DNA reads TGTGCCACCAGCAGCAGGGGGCCGGGCACTGAAGCTTTCTTT.

The chain uses TRBV12-3 or TRBV12-4 and TRBJ2-5; 9 bases agree with TRBD2. The CDR3 has 16 amino acids. V shed 4 bases and J 9 bases; nucleotides not matched to a gene: 15. The chain's CDR3 is CASSSRGSGGPGAQYF. For the CDR3, the DNA is TGTGCCAGCAGTTCTCGGGGTAGCGGGGGTCCCGGGGCCCAGTACTTC.

The chain carries TRBV6-2 or TRBV6-3 and TRBJ2-4; 14 nucleotides agree with TRBD2. Germline assignment: CDR1 MNHEY and CDR2 SVGEGT. Unmatched junction bases numbered 18, after V lost 1 base and J lost 10 bases. This CDR3 has 20 amino acids. The CDR3 DNA is TGTGCCAGCAGTTACTATCACCCAGGGACTAGCGGGGGCCTTCCTACAATTCAGTACTTC. Protein: CASSYYHPGTSGGLPTIQYF.

This clonotype was observed a few times. The genes are TRBV12-3 or TRBV12-4 and TRBJ2-3, with 9 bases aligning to TRBD1. CDR3 length equals 15 residues. J was trimmed by 3 bases and V by 3 bases; bases with no gene match: 4. The CDR3 nucleotides read TGTGCCAGCAGTTTTGGGACAGGGATGACAGATACGCAGTATTTT. Residues: CASSFGTGMTDTQYF.

The chain is built from TRBV5-6 and TRBJ2-7; D is undetermined. This CDR3 is built from 13 residues. The V end lost 1 base, the J end lost 2 bases, and 7 bases lay between the germline ends. Germline V CDR1 and CDR2: SGHDT, YYEEEE. The DNA for the CDR3 is TGTGCCAGCAGCTTGCCCGAAACCTACGAGCAGTACTTC. Its translation is CASSLPETYEQYF.

The rearrangement joins TRBV7-6 to TRBJ2-7; weak D call: TRBD2 (6 bases). The germline V gene has CDR1 SGHVS and CDR2 FNYEAQ. Trimming cost V 0 bases and J 6 bases, with 6 bases left between them. The length of the CDR3 is 12 residues. CDR3 DNA: TGTGCCAGCAGCTTAGCCGGGGGCGAGCAGTACTTC. Its translation is CASSLAGGEQYF.

This clonotype was counted many times. The chain joins TRBV6-6 to TRBJ2-2; 7 nucleotides match TRBD1. This CDR3 contains 12 residues. Germline CDR1 is MNHNY and CDR2 is SVGAGI (reference sequence). The ends lost 4 bases at V and 10 bases at J; junction bases unmatched: 3. CDR3 DNA: TGTGCCAGCAGTTTGACAGGGTTGGAGCTGTTTTTT. Amino acids: CASSLTGLELFF.

By share of the sample, this clonotype is medium-sized. The rearrangement joins TRBV19 to TRBJ2-5, with unresolved D. This CDR3 region has 11 residues. Germline CDR1 reads LNHDA; CDR2 reads SQIVND (reference sequence). V was clipped by 3 bases and J by 5 bases, with 4 bases between them. DNA of the CDR3: TGTGCCAGTAGTATTGCGGAGACCCAGTACTTC. This translates into CASSIAETQYF.

The genes are TRBV5-6 and TRBJ2-7, with 8 positions matching TRBD2. V lost 1 base, J lost 2 bases, and 5 bases stayed unmatched. The germline gives CDR1 SGHDT, CDR2 YYEEEE. This CDR3 has 15 residues. Here the CDR3 DNA reads TGTGCCAGCAGCTTGTGCAGCGGGGGCCCCTACGAGCAGTACTTC. Residues: CASSLCSGGPYEQYF.

This clonotype was detected a few times. The chain carries TRBV12-3 or TRBV12-4 and TRBJ1-4; tentatively, D is TRBD1 (6 bases). V lost 6 bases and J 5 bases, leaving 19 bases between the germline ends. There are 16 residues in the CDR3. In DNA form, the CDR3 reads TGTGCCAGCAGACAGGGACTTTCAATGGGAAATGAAAAACTGTTTTTT. Translated: CASRQGLSMGNEKLFF.

Relative to its sample, this clonotype is medium-sized. The V gene is TRBV29-1, the J gene TRBJ2-3, with TRBD2 matching over 12 bases. From germline, CDR1 is SQVTM and CDR2 ANQGSEA. CDR3 size: 15 residues. The V segment lost 6 bases and the J segment 2 bases; nucleotides outside the gene matches: 6. In DNA, the CDR3 is TGCAGCGTAGTGACTAGCGGGGGACACACAGATACGCAGTATTTT. Protein sequence: CSVVTSGGHTDTQYF.

The rearrangement links TRBV6-6 to TRBJ2-7; 11 bases are shared with TRBD2. This CDR3 is 14 amino acids long. Looked up from germline, CDR1 is MNHNY and CDR2 is SVGAGI (reference sequence). The V segment lost 5 bases and the J segment 6 bases; nucleotides outside the gene matches: 6. CDR3 DNA: TGTGCCAGCAGTCCTAGCGGGGGGCCCGTCGAGCAGTACTTC. It specifies CASSPSGGPVEQYF.

This clonotype was seen more than once but under ten times. The chain uses TRBV18 and TRBJ1-1, with 7 nucleotides matching TRBD1. The germline gives CDR1 KGHSH, CDR2 LQKENI. The CDR3 is 16 residues long. The J segment lost 0 bases and the V segment lost 4 bases, leaving 8 bases of the junction unmatched. The CDR3 here is CASSRENRGLNTEAFF. CDR3 sequence (DNA): TGTGCCAGCTCACGGGAAAACAGGGGTTTGAACACTGAAGCTTTCTTT.

This clonotype was seen more than once but under ten times. This chain connects TRBV27 to TRBJ1-6; a weak D match, TRBD1 (5 bases). Trimming took off 3 bases at V and 7 bases at J, with 19 bases between the two ends. Germline lookup yields CDR1 MNHEY and CDR2 SMNVEV (reference sequence). The CDR3 runs 17 residues. The CDR3 DNA sequence: TGTGCCAGCAGTTTCACCCCAAGGGACTGGTCGAATTCACCCCTCCACTTT. It specifies CASSFTPRDWSNSPLHF.

J is TRBJ2-5 and V is TRBV5-6, with TRBD2 matching 13 bases. Germline V gene lookup returns CDR1 SGHDT and CDR2 YYEEEE. Losses at the gene ends were 2 bases for V and 5 bases for J; bases not matched to a gene: 6. The CDR3 is 16 amino acids. This chain's CDR3 is CASSFGTSGVVETQYF. The CDR3 DNA follows: TGTGCCAGCAGCTTCGGGACTAGCGGGGTGGTTGAGACCCAGTACTTC.

This clonotype was seen at least ten times. The V gene is TRBV11-1, the J gene TRBJ2-5; D is possibly TRBD1 (6 bases). Germline V gene lookup returns CDR1 SGHAT and CDR2 FQDESV (reference sequence). The CDR3 loop spans 14 amino acids. The V end was cut by 3 bases, the J end by 2 bases, with 10 bases between. As DNA, the CDR3 is TGTGCCAGCAGCTTTTCGAGGGGGCAAGAGACCCAGTACTTC. Amino acids: CASSFSRGQETQYF. The whole variable domain, filled in from reference TRBV11-1 and TRBJ2-5, reads EAEVAQSPRYKITEKSQAVAFWCDPISGHATLYWYRQILGQGPELLVQFQDESVVDDSQLPKDRFSAERLKGVDSTLKIQPAELGDSAMYLCASSFSRGQETQYFGPGTRLLVL.

This chain joins TRBV19 and TRBJ2-7; 9 bases map to TRBD2. Trimming at V came to 6 bases and at J to 4 bases, leaving 4 bases not matched to a gene. There are 13 residues in the CDR3. CDR1 and CDR2 from the germline V gene are LNHDA and SQIVND (reference sequence). The CDR3 DNA follows: TGTGCCAGTAGGGCCGCGGGGGGGTACGAGCAGTACGTC. Encoded protein: CASRAAGGYEQYV.

The V gene is TRBV25-1, the J gene TRBJ2-3, with 7 nucleotides matching TRBD2. The CDR3 has 14 amino acids. The J segment lost 1 base and the V segment lost 5 bases, leaving 3 bases of the junction unmatched. Germline values: CDR1 MGHDK, CDR2 SYGVNS. This CDR3 reads CASSTLAGTDTQYF. In DNA form, the CDR3 reads TGTGCCAGCAGTACGCTAGCGGGCACAGATACGCAGTATTTT.

This clonotype was seen more than once but under ten times. The chain is built from TRBV6-4 and TRBJ2-2; D possibly corresponds to TRBD2 (6 bases). This CDR3 comprises 15 residues. Germline CDR1 and CDR2: MRHNA and SNTAGT. Trimming cost V 4 bases and J 4 bases, with 13 bases left between them. This CDR3 reads CASSGGAEGTGELFF. Here the CDR3 DNA reads TGTGCCAGCAGTGGAGGGGCGGAGGGCACCGGGGAGCTGTTTTTT.

V and J are TRBV27 and TRBJ2-2; D is possibly TRBD1 (5 bases). This CDR3 comprises 15 residues. V was cut by 1 base and J by 0 bases, with 6 bases left in between. CDR1 and CDR2 from the germline V gene are MNHEY and SMNVEV (reference sequence). CDR3 in amino acids: CASSLWTPNTGELFF. CDR3 in DNA: TGTGCCAGCAGTTTATGGACACCGAACACCGGGGAGCTGTTTTTT.

This clonotype was seen a few times. The chain combines TRBV19 with TRBJ1-2; D is ambiguous. Trimming pared 3 bases from V and 10 bases from J, leaving 24 bases between. This CDR3 contains 16 residues. Per germline, CDR1 LNHDA and CDR2 SQIVND (reference sequence). This chain's CDR3 is CASSIQARQVEGVYTF. Written as DNA, the CDR3 is TGTGCCAGTAGTATTCAAGCCCGGCAGGTTGAGGGAGTCTACACCTTC. The full variable domain, with the rest looked up from reference TRBV19 and TRBJ1-2, is DGGITQSPKYLFRKEGQNVTLSCEQNLNHDAMYWYRQDPGQGLRLIYYSQIVNDFQKGDIAEGYSVSREKKESFPLTVTSAQKNPTAFYLCASSIQARQVEGVYTFGSGTRLTVV.

This chain joins TRBV12-3 or TRBV12-4 and TRBJ1-5, with D possibly being TRBD1 (6 bases). The V end was cut by 4 bases, the J end by 7 bases, with 14 bases between. The CDR3 is 14 residues long. The chain's CDR3 is CASSSGVQEQPQHF. CDR3 nucleotides: TGTGCCAGCAGTTCAGGGGTCCAAGAGCAGCCCCAGCATTTT.